The next 21 T cell receptor beta chains were all read from a single sample in a study of T cell responses to AZD1222 COVID-19 vaccine. Assay: immunoSEQ multiplex PCR; the TCRdb copy retains only in-frame clones and omits some. The table has under 150,000 clones, roughly nine tenths seen once. Sequencing was performed on peripheral blood, taken on day 0 of AZD1222 vaccination. Receptors originate from an adult in good health.

The chain uses TRBV7-9 and TRBJ1-2; 7 positions agree with TRBD1. Trimming took 5 bases from V and 8 from J; bases not matched to a gene: 8. The length of the CDR3 is 13 residues. CDR1 is SEHNR and CDR2 is FQNEAQ in the germline V gene (reference sequence). The CDR3 here is CASSPDRENGYTF. The CDR3 DNA sequence: TGTGCCAGCAGCCCTGACAGGGAAAACGGCTACACCTTC.

The CDR3 spells CAWSVSFGLSGYTF. CDR3 DNA sequence: TGTGCCTGGAGTGTGAGTTTTGGTTTAAGTGGCTACACCTTC. This rearrangement joins TRBV30 to TRBJ1-2; D is undetermined. V lost 0 bases, J lost 7 bases, and 15 bases lay in between. The germline V gene has CDR1 GTSNPN and CDR2 SVGIG (reference sequence). This CDR3 spans 14 amino acids.

The V and J genes are TRBV18 and TRBJ2-7; D is possibly TRBD1 (5 bases). Deletions cut 2 bases from V and 6 bases from J, with 23 bases between. Per germline, CDR1 KGHSH and CDR2 LQKENI. The CDR3 sequence is 17 residues long. The CDR3 loop reads CASSPIGVGPTGLEQYF. DNA for the CDR3: TGTGCCAGCTCACCAATCGGTGTCGGACCTACAGGTCTCGAGCAGTACTTC.

The genes are TRBV4-3 and TRBJ1-2; possibly TRBD1 for D (5 bases). CDR3 length equals 12 residues. Germline loops: CDR1 LGHNA, CDR2 YSLEER. V was pared by 4 bases and J by 11 bases, with 14 bases between. CDR3: CASSLQGGVYTF. The DNA for the CDR3 is TGCGCCAGCAGCCTCCAGGGTGGGGTTTACACCTTC.

The chain uses TRBV19 and TRBJ1-1; no definite D call. This CDR3 contains 14 residues. The germline V gene encodes CDR1 LNHDA and CDR2 SQIVND (reference sequence). With 5 bases removed from V and 1 base from J, the gap between germline ends came to 11 bases. The CDR3, as DNA: TGTGCCAGTAGTCCTCCCCCGGCGAACACTGAAGCTTTCTTT. Translated, it gives CASSPPPANTEAFF. The entire variable domain, with the rest obtained from reference TRBV19 and TRBJ1-1, is as follows: DGGITQSPKYLFRKEGQNVTLSCEQNLNHDAMYWYRQDPGQGLRLIYYSQIVNDFQKGDIAEGYSVSREKKESFPLTVTSAQKNPTAFYLCASSPPPANTEAFFGQGTRLTVV.

The rearrangement links TRBV28 to TRBJ2-2; no clear D. Trimming cost V 8 bases and J 9 bases, with 10 bases left between them. From germline, CDR1 is MDHEN and CDR2 SYDVKM. The CDR3 is 11 amino acids. For the CDR3, the DNA is TGTGCCAGCGGAGCACCTCGGGAGCTGTTTTTT. Translating gives CASGAPRELFF.

The rearrangement uses TRBV27 and TRBJ1-2; D call uncertain. The V gene's germline CDR1 is MNHEY and CDR2 SMNVEV (reference sequence). V lost 2 bases and J lost 0, with 1 base in between. The length of the CDR3 is 12 residues. The chain's CDR3 is CASSLANYGYTF. The CDR3 DNA follows: TGTGCCAGCAGTTTAGCTAACTATGGCTACACCTTC.

The J gene is TRBJ2-7, the V gene TRBV5-8; 7 bases map to TRBD1. CDR1 and CDR2 (germline): SGHTS, YDEGEE. The CDR3 has 13 amino acids. V trimming: 5 bases; J trimming: 7 bases; junction bases outside the gene matches: 9. The CDR3 DNA is TGTGCCAGCAGAATGACAGGGTCGGGAGAGCAGTACTTC. Its translation: CASRMTGSGEQYF.

The rearrangement links TRBV14 to TRBJ2-2; TRBD1 agrees at 8 bases. V lost 1 base, J lost 6 bases, and 10 bases stayed unmatched. Germline V gene lookup returns CDR1 SGHDN and CDR2 FVKESK. This CDR3 is 17 amino acids long. CDR3 in amino acids: CASSQVWTGRMAGELFF. Written as DNA, the CDR3 is TGTGCCAGCAGCCAAGTCTGGACAGGGAGGATGGCCGGGGAGCTGTTTTTT. The whole variable domain, filled in from reference TRBV14 and TRBJ2-2, reads EAGVTQFPSHSVIEKGQTVTLRCDPISGHDNLYWYRRVMGKEIKFLLHFVKESKQDESGMPNNRFLAERTGGTYSTLKVQPAELEDSGVYFCASSQVWTGRMAGELFFGEGSRLTVL.

This chain uses TRBV30 with TRBJ2-1, with D hard to call. This CDR3 is built from 12 residues. The germline CDR1 and CDR2 sequences are GTSNPN and SVGIG (reference sequence). V was pared by 0 bases and J by 5 bases, with 5 bases between. The CDR3 reads CAWSVPNNEQFF. The CDR3 DNA sequence: TGTGCCTGGAGTGTACCGAACAATGAGCAGTTCTTC.

The V call is TRBV6-5, the J call TRBJ2-5; 8 bases are shared with TRBD1. V shed 6 bases and J 5 bases; nucleotides not matched to a gene: 8. The CDR3 runs to 14 residues. Germline lookup yields CDR1 MNHEY and CDR2 SVGAGI. The CDR3 here is CASRDDRGGETQYF. The CDR3 DNA reads TGTGCCAGCAGAGATGACAGGGGTGGGGAGACCCAGTACTTC.

V is TRBV18 and J is TRBJ1-1; D is possibly TRBD1 (5 bases). The V and J ends lost 2 bases and 5 bases respectively, with 12 bases between them. The CDR3 extends over 14 amino acids. Germline values: CDR1 KGHSH, CDR2 LQKENI. The CDR3 sequence: CASSPGQRGTEAFF. The CDR3 region has the DNA TGTGCCAGCTCACCAGGCCAGCGGGGGACTGAAGCTTTCTTT.

The chain employs TRBV6-5 and TRBJ1-2; possible D gene TRBD1, 5 bases. Germline V gene data show CDR1 as MNHEY and CDR2 as SVGAGI. This CDR3 is 15 amino acids long. V gave up 5 bases and J gave up 7 bases, with 20 bases separating them. The CDR3 nucleotides read TGTGCCAGCAGTCAGCTCAGGGCGGGCGGGGCTGGCTACACCTTC. It yields the protein CASSQLRAGGAGYTF.

The genes are TRBV10-3 and TRBJ1-1, with 8 bases aligning to TRBD1. Germline assignment: CDR1 ENHRY and CDR2 SYGVKD. V gave up 4 bases and J gave up 1 base; unmatched junction bases: 5. The CDR3 has 15 residues. The CDR3, as DNA: TGTGCCATCAGTGCGCAGGGACAGGCGAACACTGAAGCTTTCTTT. It translates to CAISAQGQANTEAFF.

V gene TRBV6-5 combines with J gene TRBJ2-7; 7 nucleotides align to TRBD2. Trimming removed 6 bases from V and 2 bases from J; junction bases left unmatched: 7. Germline CDR1 reads MNHEY; CDR2 reads SVGAGI. The CDR3 length is 14 residues. The CDR3 DNA sequence: TGTGCCAGCAGCCAAGCGGGGCTAGCCTACGAGCAGTACTTC. As protein: CASSQAGLAYEQYF.

This chain uses TRBV6-6 with TRBJ2-7; 11 nucleotides line up with TRBD2. After removal of 5 bases from V and 3 bases from J, the junction contained 9 bases not matched to a gene. The CDR3 has 16 residues. Per germline, CDR1 MNHNY and CDR2 SVGAGI (reference sequence). For the CDR3, the DNA is TGTGCCAGCAGTCGAGAGGGGACTAGCGGTTACTACGAGCAGTACTTC. Translating it yields CASSREGTSGYYEQYF.

About this clone itself: The sample holds other DNA sequences that translate to the same CDR3. The chain uses TRBV12-3 or TRBV12-4 and TRBJ2-5, with D perhaps matching TRBD2 (6 bases). This CDR3 contains 13 residues. The V end was cut by 3 bases, the J end by 3 bases, with 8 bases between. The CDR3: CASSFAGKETQYF. The CDR3 DNA reads TGTGCCAGCAGTTTCGCGGGGAAAGAGACCCAGTACTTC.

The table lists this clone with a count of one. The genes are TRBV23-1 and TRBJ2-7; 7 positions agree with TRBD1. TRBV23-1 is labeled an ORF, and its function is uncertain. The junction had 7 bases not matched to a gene; V was cut back by 2 bases and J by 0 bases. The CDR3 has 16 amino acids. Here the CDR3 reads CASSQPGQDLSYEQYF. The DNA for the CDR3 is TGCGCCAGCAGTCAACCCGGACAGGACCTCTCCTACGAGCAGTACTTC.

CDR3 residues: CASSFQSGGSDTQYF. The CDR3 DNA is TGCGCCAGCAGCTTCCAGAGCGGGGGTTCAGATACGCAGTATTTT. The chain is built from TRBV5-1 and TRBJ2-3; 8 positions agree with TRBD2. From germline, CDR1 is SGHRS and CDR2 YFSETQ. The CDR3 loop spans 15 amino acids. Trimming removed 2 bases from V and 4 bases from J; junction bases left unmatched: 6.

V and J are TRBV29-1 and TRBJ2-3, with TRBD1 identical over 11 bases. V dropped 5 bases and J dropped 4; count of bases not matched to a gene: 5. CDR3 length: 14 amino acids. Germline V lookup: CDR1 SQVTM, CDR2 ANQGSEA. CDR3 coding DNA: TGCAGCGTTCGAGGGACAGGGGGGTCAGATACGCAGTATTTT. It yields the protein CSVRGTGGSDTQYF.

This clone has just a few counts. V gene TRBV27 combines with J gene TRBJ2-1, with 9 nucleotides matching TRBD2. Looked up from germline, CDR1 is MNHEY and CDR2 is SMNVEV (reference sequence). The CDR3 is made up of 15 amino acids. V lost 7 bases, J lost 12 bases, and 16 bases stayed unmatched. The CDR3 reads CASTPGVAGEARQFF. The CDR3 region has the DNA TGTGCCAGCACCCCCGGGGTAGCGGGAGAGGCCCGGCAGTTCTTC.